Listed below are T cell receptor beta chains from one sample, sequenced in a study of T cells after yellow fever vaccination. TCRdb re-called the 5' RACE reads through MiXCR, storing one row per CDR3 protein. The data show tens of thousands of distinct CDR3 sequences, with under 6% seen just once and over 40% held by the top ten. Sample: CD8+ T cells sorted from PBMCs, taken 10 days after the yellow fever booster vaccination. Receptors were obtained from a man between 25 and 39 years old who received the YFV17D yellow fever vaccine. CDR3s include the opening cysteine and the closing phenylalanine or tryptophan. D genes are given only for firm matches. Not all rows give a size; the values are once, few, many and, for expanded clones, a class.

CDR3aa: CASSQSIKYSNQPQHF
CDR3nt: TGCGCCAGCAGTCAGTCGATCAAGTATAGCAATCAGCCCCAGCATTTT
v_gene: TRBV23-1
j_gene: TRBJ1-5
d_gene: .
abundance: many

CDR3aa: CASRPRAPTEAFF
CDR3nt: TGTGCCAGCAGGCCCCGGGCCCCCACTGAAGCTTTCTTT
v_gene: TRBV28
j_gene: TRBJ1-1
d_gene: .
abundance: many

CDR3aa: CASSPTTGPYGYTF
CDR3nt: TGTGCCAGCAGCCCAACCACAGGGCCTTATGGCTACACCTTC
v_gene: TRBV14
j_gene: TRBJ1-2
d_gene: .
abundance: many

CDR3aa: CASSLGPAPQETQYF
CDR3nt: TGTGCCAGCAGCCTCGGACCCGCCCCCCAAGAGACCCAGTACTTC
v_gene: TRBV7-2
j_gene: TRBJ2-5
d_gene: .
abundance: .

CDR3aa: CSAREFLDKPYNEQFF
CDR3nt: TGCAGTGCTAGGGAGTTCTTGGACAAACCCTACAATGAGCAGTTCTTC
v_gene: TRBV20-1
j_gene: TRBJ2-1
d_gene: .
abundance: once

CDR3aa: CASSLGSTGELFF
CDR3nt: TGTGCCAGCAGCTTAGGTTCCACCGGGGAGCTGTTTTTT
v_gene: TRBV7-6
j_gene: TRBJ2-2
d_gene: .
abundance: many

CDR3aa: CASSYPDFTSPLHF
CDR3nt: TGTGCCAGCAGTTACCCGGATTTCACTTCACCCCTCCACTTT
v_gene: TRBV6-5
j_gene: TRBJ1-6
d_gene: .
abundance: many

CDR3aa: CASSLGDSNNEQFF
CDR3nt: TGTGCCAGCAGCTTGGGGGACTCTAACAATGAGCAGTTCTTC
v_gene: TRBV7-3
j_gene: TRBJ2-1
d_gene: .
abundance: many

CDR3aa: CASKAMDTQYF
CDR3nt: TGTGCCAGCAAGGCAATGGATACGCAGTATTTT
v_gene: TRBV2
j_gene: TRBJ2-3
d_gene: .
abundance: many

CDR3aa: CASSTTRGSRNEQFF
CDR3nt: TGTGCCAGCTCAACTACTAGAGGGAGCAGAAATGAGCAGTTCTTC
v_gene: TRBV18
j_gene: TRBJ2-1
d_gene: .
abundance: many

CDR3aa: CASNFRGSSGYTF
CDR3nt: TGTGCCAGCAACTTCAGGGGATCTAGTGGCTACACCTTC
v_gene: TRBV28
j_gene: TRBJ1-2
d_gene: .
abundance: many

CDR3aa: CASSLQPPDRGTDTQYF
CDR3nt: TGTGCCAGCAGTTTACAACCCCCGGACAGGGGTACAGATACGCAGTATTTT
v_gene: TRBV27
j_gene: TRBJ2-3
d_gene: TRBD1
abundance: many

CDR3aa: CACCQENRETDTQYF
CDR3nt: TGTGCCTGCTGCCAGGAAAACAGGGAGACGGATACGCAGTATTTT
v_gene: TRBV3-1
j_gene: TRBJ2-3
d_gene: .
abundance: .

CDR3aa: CASSLVSDRSYEQYF
CDR3nt: TGCGCCAGCAGCCTTGTCTCGGACAGGTCCTACGAGCAGTACTTC
v_gene: TRBV4-1
j_gene: TRBJ2-7
d_gene: TRBD1
abundance: many

CDR3aa: CASSYGTGGETQYF
CDR3nt: TGTGCCAGCAGTTACGGGACAGGCGGGGAGACCCAGTACTTC
v_gene: TRBV6-5
j_gene: TRBJ2-5
d_gene: TRBD1
abundance: many

CDR3aa: CASRVSETYEQYF
CDR3nt: TGTGCCAGCAGGGTTTCCGAAACCTACGAGCAGTACTTC
v_gene: TRBV25-1
j_gene: TRBJ2-7
d_gene: .
abundance: many

CDR3aa: CASSAKDGYTF
CDR3nt: TGTGCCAGCAGCGCTAAAGATGGCTACACCTTC
v_gene: TRBV7-9
j_gene: TRBJ1-2
d_gene: .
abundance: once

CDR3aa: CASSLVSSRTNEQFF
CDR3nt: TGTGCCAGCAGCTTAGTCTCATCAAGGACCAATGAGCAGTTCTTC
v_gene: TRBV7-9
j_gene: TRBJ2-1
d_gene: .
abundance: many

CDR3aa: CASRPPGLGNNEQFF
CDR3nt: TGTGCCAGCAGACCTCCGGGACTAGGTAACAATGAGCAGTTCTTC
v_gene: TRBV3-1
j_gene: TRBJ2-1
d_gene: TRBD2
abundance: many

CDR3aa: CASSPRTGLPGDTQYF
CDR3nt: TGTGCCAGCAGCCCCCGGACAGGTCTACCGGGAGATACGCAGTATTTT
v_gene: TRBV7-6
j_gene: TRBJ2-3
d_gene: TRBD1
abundance: .

CDR3aa: CASGLVPSNYGYTF
CDR3nt: TGTGCTAGTGGTTTGGTTCCATCTAACTATGGCTACACCTTC
v_gene: TRBV12-5
j_gene: TRBJ1-2
d_gene: .
abundance: many

CDR3aa: CASSDSPNTGELFF
CDR3nt: TGTGCCAGTTCCGACAGCCCAAACACCGGGGAGCTGTTTTTT
v_gene: TRBV2
j_gene: TRBJ2-2
d_gene: .
abundance: many

CDR3aa: CASSSGTFLDTQYF
CDR3nt: TGTGCCAGCAGTTCCGGGACTTTTTTGGATACGCAGTATTTT
v_gene: TRBV28
j_gene: TRBJ2-3
d_gene: .
abundance: .

CDR3aa: CASSLVRVEETQYF
CDR3nt: TGTGCCAGCAGCTTAGTACGCGTTGAAGAGACCCAGTACTTC
v_gene: TRBV7-9
j_gene: TRBJ2-5
d_gene: .
abundance: many

CDR3aa: CASRDTGDTQYF
CDR3nt: TGTGCCAGCAGGGATACAGGAGATACGCAGTATTTT
v_gene: TRBV12-3/TRBV12-4
j_gene: TRBJ2-3
d_gene: .
abundance: many

CDR3aa: CSARDPQNTGELFF
CDR3nt: TGCAGTGCTAGAGATCCCCAGAACACCGGGGAGCTGTTTTTT
v_gene: TRBV20-1
j_gene: TRBJ2-2
d_gene: .
abundance: many

CDR3aa: CASSQEGGGAGPYNEQFF
CDR3nt: TGCGCCAGCAGCCAAGAAGGTGGGGGAGCGGGACCCTACAATGAGCAGTTCTTC
v_gene: TRBV4-1
j_gene: TRBJ2-1
d_gene: TRBD2
abundance: .